This T cell receptor beta chain was obtained from a study of control samples from healthy donors and cancer patients. V shed 5 bases, J shed 3 bases, and the junction held 7 bases outside the gene matches. The CDR3 consists of 15 residues. The germline V gene encodes CDR1 SGHNT and CDR2 YENEEA. TCRdb keeps only in-frame clones here, not all; method: immunoSEQ multiplex PCR. The sample yields more than 30,000 clones, approximately 82% seen once. The sample comprised PBMCs. The receptor was derived from an older woman with lung cancer. The V and J genes are TRBV11-3 and TRBJ2-1; 7 bases fit TRBD1. The CDR3 protein is CASSPAGQDYNEQFF. The CDR3 DNA sequence: TGTGCCAGCAGCCCCGCCGGACAGGACTACAATGAGCAGTTCTTC.